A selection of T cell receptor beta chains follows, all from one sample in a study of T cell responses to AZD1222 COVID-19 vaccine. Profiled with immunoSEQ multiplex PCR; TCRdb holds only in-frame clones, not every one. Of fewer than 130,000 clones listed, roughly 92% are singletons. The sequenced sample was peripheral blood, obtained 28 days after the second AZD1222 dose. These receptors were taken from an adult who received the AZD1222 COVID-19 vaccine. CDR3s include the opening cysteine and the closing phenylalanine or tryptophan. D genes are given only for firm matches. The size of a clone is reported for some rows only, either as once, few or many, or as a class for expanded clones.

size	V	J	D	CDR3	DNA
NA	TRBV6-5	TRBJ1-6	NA	CASSLRHVYNSPLHF	TGTGCCAGCAGTTTACGACACGTCTATAATTCACCCCTCCACTTT
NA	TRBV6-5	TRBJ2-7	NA	CALSFFRILSYEQYF	TGTGCCCTATCGTTTTTCAGGATTCTTTCCTACGAGCAGTACTTC
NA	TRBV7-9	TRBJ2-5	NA	CASRSQGRGETQYF	TGTGCCAGCAGATCTCAGGGTAGAGGAGAGACCCAGTACTTC
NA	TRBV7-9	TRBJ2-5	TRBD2	CASSLWGLGETQYF	TGTGCCAGCAGCTTATGGGGACTAGGAGAGACCCAGTACTTC
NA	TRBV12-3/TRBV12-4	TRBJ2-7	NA	CASLGGYEQYF	TGTGCCAGCCTTGGGGGCTACGAGCAGTACTTC
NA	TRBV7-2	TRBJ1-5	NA	CASSLRLSNQPQHF	TGTGCCAGCAGCTTAAGACTTAGCAATCAGCCCCAGCATTTT
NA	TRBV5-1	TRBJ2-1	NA	CASTAGNNEQFF	TGCGCCAGCACAGCAGGCAACAATGAGCAGTTCTTC
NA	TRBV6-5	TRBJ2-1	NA	CASSRDRSRGQFF	TGTGCCAGCAGCCGCGACAGGTCTAGGGGGCAGTTCTTC
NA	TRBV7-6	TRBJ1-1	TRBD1	CASSLGATGGGEAFF	TGTGCCAGCAGCCTGGGAGCGACAGGGGGCGGTGAAGCTTTCTTT
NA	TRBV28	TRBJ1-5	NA	CASSDMDVGNQPQHF	TGTGCCAGCAGCGACATGGACGTGGGCAATCAGCCCCAGCATTTT
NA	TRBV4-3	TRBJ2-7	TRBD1	CASSQDTRDRGRGYEQYF	TGCGCCAGCAGCCAAGATACCCGGGACAGGGGGCGTGGGTACGAGCAGTACTTC
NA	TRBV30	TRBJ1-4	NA	CAWSAGGGNEKLFF	TGTGCCTGGAGTGCGGGCGGAGGAAATGAAAAACTGTTTTTT
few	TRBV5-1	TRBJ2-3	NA	CASSRGAGTDTQYF	TGCGCCAGCAGCCGGGGGGCGGGCACAGATACGCAGTATTTT
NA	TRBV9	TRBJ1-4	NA	CASSVQTGLGEKLFF	TGTGCCAGCAGCGTCCAGACAGGCTTGGGTGAAAAACTGTTTTTT
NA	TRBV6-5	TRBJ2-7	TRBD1	CASSRDRVQEQYF	TGTGCCAGCAGCCGGGACAGGGTACAAGAGCAGTACTTC
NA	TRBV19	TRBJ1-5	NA	CASSIRMRGSSSDPDNQPQHF	TGTGCCAGTAGTATCCGTATGAGGGGATCTAGTTCCGACCCGGACAATCAGCCCCAGCATTTT
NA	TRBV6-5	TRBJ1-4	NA	CASSYPRTANEKLFF	TGTGCCAGCAGTTACCCCCGGACAGCCAATGAAAAACTGTTTTTT
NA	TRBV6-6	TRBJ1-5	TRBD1	CASSYRSGGGNQPQHF	TGTGCCAGCAGTTACAGGTCAGGGGGGGGCAATCAGCCCCAGCATTTT
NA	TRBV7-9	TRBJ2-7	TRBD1	CACQGASYEQYF	TGTGCCTGCCAGGGGGCCTCCTACGAGCAGTACTTC
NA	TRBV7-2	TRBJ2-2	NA	CASSLAPATGELFF	TGTGCCAGCAGCTTAGCGCCAGCTACCGGGGAGCTGTTTTTT
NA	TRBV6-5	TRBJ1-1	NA	CASSYIGATEAFF	TGTGCCAGCAGTTACATAGGGGCCACTGAAGCTTTCTTT
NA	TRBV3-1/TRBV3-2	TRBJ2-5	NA	CASSRRGYQETQYF	TGTGCCAGCAGCCGTCGCGGTTACCAAGAGACCCAGTACTTC
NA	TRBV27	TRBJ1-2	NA	CASSFMGDTSAYGYTF	TGTGCCAGCAGTTTTATGGGGGACACTTCTGCATATGGCTACACCTTC
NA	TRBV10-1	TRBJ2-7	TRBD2	CGREGAIFYEQYF	TGCGGGCGGGAGGGGGCTATATTCTACGAGCAGTACTTC
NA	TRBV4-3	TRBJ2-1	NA	CASSHQGNYNEQFF	TGCGCCAGCAGCCACCAAGGAAACTACAATGAGCAGTTCTTC
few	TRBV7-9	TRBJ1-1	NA	CASSLDSWGTEAFF	TGTGCCAGCAGCTTAGATTCGTGGGGCACTGAAGCTTTCTTT
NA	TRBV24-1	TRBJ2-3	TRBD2	CATSDPRRGDTDTQYF	TGTGCCACCAGTGATCCCCGTCGGGGGGACACAGATACGCAGTATTTT
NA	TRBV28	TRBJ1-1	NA	CASSSPWGRDAFF	TGTGCCAGCAGTTCTCCATGGGGAAGGGATGCTTTCTTT
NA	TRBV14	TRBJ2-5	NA	CASSQNRVPPRETQYF	TGTGCCAGCAGCCAGAACCGGGTCCCCCCCAGAGAGACCCAGTACTTC
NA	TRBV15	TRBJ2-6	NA	CATSRPADSGSGANVLTF	TGTGCCACCAGCAGACCGGCGGACAGCGGGTCTGGGGCCAACGTCCTGACTTTC
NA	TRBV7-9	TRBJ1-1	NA	CASSPARGPYTEAFF	TGTGCCAGCAGCCCAGCGCGGGGGCCTTACACTGAAGCTTTCTTT
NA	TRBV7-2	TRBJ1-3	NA	CASSFTGFGNTIYF	TGTGCCAGCAGCTTTACAGGGTTTGGAAACACCATATATTTT
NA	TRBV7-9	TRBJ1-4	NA	CASSLLPGLSEKLFF	TGTGCCAGCAGCTTACTTCCGGGACTGAGTGAAAAACTGTTTTTT
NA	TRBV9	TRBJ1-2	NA	CASSAGEALNYGYTF	TGTGCCAGCAGCGCGGGGGAAGCCTTGAACTATGGCTACACCTTC
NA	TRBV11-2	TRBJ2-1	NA	CASSFNRRGAGQQFF	TGTGCCAGCAGCTTCAATCGTAGGGGGGCGGGTCAGCAGTTCTTC
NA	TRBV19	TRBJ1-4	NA	CASSIGQTHEKLFF	TGTGCCAGTAGTATTGGGCAGACCCATGAAAAACTGTTTTTT
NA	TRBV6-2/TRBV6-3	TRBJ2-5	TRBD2	CASSPQLAGGPGETQYF	TGTGCCAGCAGTCCCCAACTAGCGGGGGGGCCGGGAGAGACCCAGTACTTC
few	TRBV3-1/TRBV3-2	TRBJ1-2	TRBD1	CASSQATGAIGYTF	TGTGCCAGCAGCCAAGCGACAGGGGCGATTGGCTACACCTTC
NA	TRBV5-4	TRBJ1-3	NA	CASSPTGGISGNTIYF	TGTGCCAGCAGCCCCACTGGGGGGATCTCTGGAAACACCATATATTTT
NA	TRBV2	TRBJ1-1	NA	CASSVRRTEMNTEAFF	TGTGCCAGCAGTGTTCGGCGAACAGAGATGAACACTGAAGCTTTCTTT
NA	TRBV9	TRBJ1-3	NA	CASSVDRAGNTIYF	TGTGCCAGCAGCGTAGACAGGGCTGGAAACACCATATATTTT
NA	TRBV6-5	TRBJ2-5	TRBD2	CASAMGTTQETQYF	TGTGCCAGCGCAATGGGGACTACGCAAGAGACCCAGTACTTC
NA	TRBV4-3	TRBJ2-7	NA	CASSITGGGAYEQYF	TGCGCCAGCAGCATAACTGGGGGCGGTGCCTACGAGCAGTACTTC